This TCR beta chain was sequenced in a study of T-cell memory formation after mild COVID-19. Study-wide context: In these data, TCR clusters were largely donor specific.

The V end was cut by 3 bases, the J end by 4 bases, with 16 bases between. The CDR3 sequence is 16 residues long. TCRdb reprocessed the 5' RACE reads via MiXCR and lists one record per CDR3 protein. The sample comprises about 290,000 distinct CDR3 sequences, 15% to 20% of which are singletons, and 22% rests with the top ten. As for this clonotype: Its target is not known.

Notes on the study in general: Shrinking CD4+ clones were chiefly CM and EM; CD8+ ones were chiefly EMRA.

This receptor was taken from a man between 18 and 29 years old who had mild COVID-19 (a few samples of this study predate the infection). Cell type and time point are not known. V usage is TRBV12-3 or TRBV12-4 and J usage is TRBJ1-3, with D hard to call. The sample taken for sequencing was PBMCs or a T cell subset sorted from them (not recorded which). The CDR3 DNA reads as TGTGCCAGCAGTTTTTCCGGGCAGGTTGGAGGAAACACCATATATTTT. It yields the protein CASSFSGQVGGNTIYF.